A selection of T cell receptor beta chains follows, all from one sample in a study of blood T cells in healthy people across ages. One entry per CDR3 protein results from TCRdb running MiXCR on the 5' RACE reads. Of about 1,000,000 distinct CDR3 sequences listed, more than 40% were seen once; the top ten hold approximately 20%. Material: blood. These receptors were collected from a woman between 55 and 75 years old in good health. Each CDR3 is given with its conserved first and last residue. The D gene is left open where the match is weak. Size is omitted from some rows. Given values are once, few, many or a class for expanded clones.

size: NA
J: TRBJ1-4
V: TRBV11-2
D: TRBD1
DNA: TGTGCCGGCAGCCCGGTCGGGGTAGACAGGGTTGAAAAACTGTTTTTT
CDR3: CAGSPVGVDRVEKLFF

size: many
J: TRBJ2-7
V: TRBV27
D: TRBD2
DNA: TGTGCCAGCAGTTCCACCGGACTAGCCGGTTACGAGCAGTACTTC
CDR3: CASSSTGLAGYEQYF

size: few
J: TRBJ2-5
V: TRBV15
D: TRBD2
DNA: TGTGCCACCAGCAGCGTCGGGACTAGGGAGACCCAGTACTTC
CDR3: CATSSVGTRETQYF

size: NA
J: TRBJ1-2
V: TRBV20-1
D: NA
DNA: TGCAGTGTTCAATCGGGGAACTATGGCTACACCTTC
CDR3: CSVQSGNYGYTF

size: few
J: TRBJ2-5
V: TRBV27
D: NA
DNA: TGTGCCAGCAGTTCGTACGGCGGAGGGACCCAGTACTTC
CDR3: CASSSYGGGTQYF

size: once
J: TRBJ1-2
V: TRBV24-1
D: NA
DNA: TGTGCCACCAGTGACTTAGGATCAGCTAACTATGGCTACACCTTC
CDR3: CATSDLGSANYGYTF

size: few
J: TRBJ2-5
V: TRBV6-1
D: NA
DNA: TGTGCCAGCAGTGAATTCGGCGACCGGGAGACCCAGTACTTC
CDR3: CASSEFGDRETQYF

size: NA
J: TRBJ1-4
V: TRBV5-1
D: NA
DNA: TGCGCCAGCAGCGGGGACATAGGGAAACTGTTTTTT
CDR3: CASSGDIGKLFF

size: few
J: TRBJ2-1
V: TRBV9
D: NA
DNA: TGTGCCAGCAGCGTAGGAGGGACGGTAAATGAGCAGTTCTTC
CDR3: CASSVGGTVNEQFF

size: NA
J: TRBJ2-3
V: TRBV12-3/TRBV12-4
D: NA
DNA: TGTGCCAGCACCGCTAGCACAGATACGCAGTATTTT
CDR3: CASTASTDTQYF

size: NA
J: TRBJ1-2
V: TRBV28
D: NA
DNA: TGTGCCAGCAGTTTAGTGGGACGCCAGTGGAGCTACACCTTC
CDR3: CASSLVGRQWSYTF

size: few
J: TRBJ2-4
V: TRBV14
D: NA
DNA: TGTGCCAGCAGCCAAGATCCTAGCAACGACAAAAACATTCAGTACTTC
CDR3: CASSQDPSNDKNIQYF

size: NA
J: TRBJ1-2
V: TRBV20-1
D: NA
DNA: TGCAGTAGCGGGCGGAACTATGGCTACACCTTC
CDR3: CSSGRNYGYTF

size: NA
J: TRBJ2-5
V: TRBV7-8
D: TRBD2
DNA: TGTGCCAGCAGCTTAGAGAGTGCGGGAGTCCGATACGGGCAGTACTTC
CDR3: CASSLESAGVRYGQYF

size: few
J: TRBJ1-2
V: TRBV28
D: NA
DNA: TGTGCCAGCATGGTGGATGGCGATGGCTACACCTTC
CDR3: CASMVDGDGYTF

size: once
J: TRBJ2-3
V: TRBV12-3/TRBV12-4
D: TRBD2
DNA: TGTGCCAGCAGTACTAGCGGGGGGGCAGATACGCAGTATTTT
CDR3: CASSTSGGADTQYF

size: NA
J: TRBJ2-7
V: TRBV6-5
D: TRBD2
DNA: TGTGCCAGCAGATACACTAGCGGGAGCTCCTACGAGCAGTACTTC
CDR3: CASRYTSGSSYEQYF